These 24 T cell receptor beta chains were sequenced from one sample in a study of response to subunit inactivated influenza vaccine. TCRdb analysed the RT-PCR reads with MiXCR anew, one entry per CDR3 protein. The table shows about 310,000 distinct CDR3 sequences, with around 20% occurring only once. The sample here was PBMCs from blood, taken around 22 months after vaccination. These receptors were taken from a man aged 50 to 69 who received an inactivated influenza vaccine.

This chain connects TRBV2 to TRBJ2-1, with 11 bases that match TRBD1. This CDR3 has 15 residues. Germline assignment: CDR1 SNHLY and CDR2 FYNNEI. The junction had 3 bases not matched to a gene; V was cut back by 5 bases and J by 3 bases. The CDR3 loop is CASSSGTGGYNEQFF. The CDR3 DNA reads as TGTGCCAGCAGTTCCGGGACAGGGGGCTACAATGAGCAGTTCTTC. The whole variable domain, filled in from reference TRBV2 and TRBJ2-1, reads EPEVTQTPSHQVTQMGQEVILRCVPISNHLYFYWYRQILGQKVEFLVSFYNNEISEKSEIFDDQFSVERPDGSNFTLKIRSTKLEDSAMYFCASSSGTGGYNEQFFGPGTRLTVL.

In this sample, this clonotype turned up many times. The rearrangement joins TRBV12-3 or TRBV12-4 to TRBJ1-4; unclear D gene. There are 14 residues in the CDR3. Trimming cost V 4 bases and J 0 bases, with 6 bases left between them. The CDR3 is CASSWESTNEKLFF. The CDR3, as DNA: TGTGCCAGCAGTTGGGAATCAACTAATGAAAAACTGTTTTTT.

The chain carries TRBV9 and TRBJ1-1; D is unclear. Trimming cost V 0 bases and J 1 base, with 4 bases left between them. Per germline, CDR1 SGDLS and CDR2 YYNGEE. The CDR3 totals 13 residues. CDR3 sequence: CASSVDRNTEAFF. CDR3 in DNA: TGTGCCAGCAGCGTAGACAGGAACACTGAAGCTTTCTTT.

Only a few counts were recorded for this clonotype. This chain uses TRBV5-1 with TRBJ1-3; unclear D gene. This CDR3 spans 15 amino acids. Trimming stripped 5 bases from V and 3 bases from J, with 15 bases between. The V gene's germline CDR1 is SGHRS and CDR2 YFSETQ. The CDR3, as DNA: TGCGCCAGCAGTCCCCGGCCGCGGGGTGGAAACACCATATATTTT. It yields the protein CASSPRPRGGNTIYF.

A note on this clonotype: Because the CDR3 is missing its conserved closing phenylalanine or tryptophan, this is likely a read error. The chain couples TRBV5-1 to TRBJ2-3, with TRBD2 matching 7 bases. J lost 2 bases, V lost 4 bases, and 4 bases had no gene match. This CDR3 comprises 14 residues. Germline CDR1 and CDR2: SGHRS and YFSETQ. CDR3 DNA sequence: TGCGCCAGCAGCAGGGCGGGGGTCACAGATACGCAGTATTCT. Its translation: CASSRAGVTDTQYS.

This clonotype was seen a few times. This chain uses TRBV7-9 with TRBJ2-7, with 8 bases that match TRBD1. J gave up 10 bases and V 2 bases, and 13 bases lay outside the gene matches. The germline V gene encodes CDR1 SEHNR and CDR2 FQNEAQ (reference sequence). This CDR3 contains 15 residues. The CDR3 coding sequence is TGTGCCAGCAGCTTACCTTCCGGGACAGGAACGGGTCAGTACTTC. Translating it yields CASSLPSGTGTGQYF.

The table lists this clonotype with many counts. The rearrangement uses TRBV29-1 and TRBJ2-5, with D perhaps matching TRBD1 (7 bases). Germline V gene data show CDR1 as SQVTM and CDR2 as ANQGSEA. Trimming stripped 7 bases from V and 2 bases from J, with 14 bases between. This CDR3 is built from 13 residues. The CDR3 loop reads CSAAGGQQETQYF. The CDR3 DNA sequence: TGCAGCGCAGCCGGGGGACAGCAAGAGACCCAGTACTTC.

This clonotype appeared a few times. The rearrangement links TRBV6-4 to TRBJ2-2; unclear D gene. The CDR3 length is 16 residues. CDR1 MRHNA and CDR2 SNTAGT come from the germline V gene. V gave up 3 bases and J gave up 6 bases, with 17 bases separating them. CDR3 amino acids: CASSEFPDQVAGELFF. In DNA, the CDR3 is TGTGCCAGCAGTGAATTTCCGGATCAGGTGGCCGGGGAGCTGTTTTTT.

The chain recombines TRBV5-6 with TRBJ2-1; 7 bases map to TRBD2. The CDR3 is made up of 16 amino acids. The J segment lost 8 bases and the V segment lost 2 bases, leaving 13 bases of the junction unmatched. The germline gives CDR1 SGHDT, CDR2 YYEEEE. The CDR3 sequence: CASSLLTGGSFDEQFF. In nucleotides, the CDR3 is TGTGCCAGCAGCTTACTGACTGGCGGGAGTTTCGATGAGCAGTTCTTC.

This clonotype was seen more than once but under ten times. The gene calls are TRBV5-1 and TRBJ1-2; the D is unclear. CDR1 is SGHRS, CDR2 YFSETQ, per germline. This CDR3 has 12 residues. CDR3 nucleotides: TGCGGCGATAGGAACGGATCCTATGGCTACACCTTC. This codes for CGDRNGSYGYTF.

The CDR3 loop reads CAISDDRVYGYTF. The CDR3 region has the DNA TGTGCCATCAGTGATGACAGAGTATATGGCTACACCTTC. The rearrangement uses TRBV10-3 and TRBJ1-2; TRBD1 might be the D (5 bases). Germline loops: CDR1 ENHRY, CDR2 SYGVKD. V lost 3 bases to trimming and J lost 5 bases, with 10 bases between them. CDR3 length: 13 amino acids.

This clonotype was found a few times. This chain joins TRBV3-1 and TRBJ2-1; D is possibly TRBD2 (5 bases). The CDR3 consists of 14 residues. V lost 0 bases to trimming and J lost 10 bases, with 13 bases between them. Germline values: CDR1 LGHDT, CDR2 YNNKEL (reference sequence). CDR3 sequence: CASSQDRLTGEQFF. In DNA form, the CDR3 reads TGTGCCAGCAGCCAAGATCGCCTCACGGGGGAGCAGTTCTTC.

The chain recombines TRBV2 with TRBJ2-4, with 9 bases that match TRBD2. Germline assignment: CDR1 SNHLY and CDR2 FYNNEI. This CDR3 contains 18 residues. V trimming: 5 bases; J trimming: 1 base; junction bases outside the gene matches: 12. CDR3 amino acids: CASSNSGGRVVAKNIQYF. In DNA, the CDR3 is TGTGCCAGCAGTAACAGCGGGGGGAGGGTAGTGGCCAAAAACATTCAGTACTTC. The full variable domain, rest sourced from reference TRBV2 and TRBJ2-4, is EPEVTQTPSHQVTQMGQEVILRCVPISNHLYFYWYRQILGQKVEFLVSFYNNEISEKSEIFDDQFSVERPDGSNFTLKIRSTKLEDSAMYFCASSNSGGRVVAKNIQYFGAGTRLSVL.

J is TRBJ2-7 and V is TRBV20-1, with TRBD1 as a possible D gene (6 bases). The CDR3 runs 14 residues. The V gene's germline CDR1 is DFQATT and CDR2 SNEGSKA (reference sequence). Trimming took off 6 bases at V and 0 bases at J, with 15 bases between the two ends. The CDR3 coding sequence is TGCAGTGCGGAGTCGACAGGAAACTCCTACGAGCAGTACTTC. Translating it yields CSAESTGNSYEQYF.

The rearrangement links TRBV29-1 to TRBJ2-1; 11 bases are shared with TRBD2. This CDR3 contains 15 residues. Germline-derived CDR1 and CDR2 are SQVTM and ANQGSEA. Trimming took 4 bases from V and 5 from J; bases not matched to a gene: 7. The DNA for the CDR3 is TGCAGCGTTGGTTGGTCTAGCGGGGGGAACAATGAGCAGTTCTTC. It encodes CSVGWSSGGNNEQFF.

This clonotype occurred a few times. The V and J genes are TRBV29-1 and TRBJ1-1; D is undetermined. The CDR3 sequence is 16 residues long. Germline CDR1 SQVTM, CDR2 ANQGSEA. V was cut by 1 base and J by 0 bases, with 15 bases left in between. The CDR3 here is CSVEVLDLSLNTEAFF. CDR3 coding DNA: TGCAGCGTTGAAGTGTTGGACTTATCCCTGAACACTGAAGCTTTCTTT.

This clonotype was seen ten or more times. This sequence joins TRBV6-1 and TRBJ1-3; TRBD1 agrees at 8 bases. Germline CDR1 reads MNHNS; CDR2 reads SASEGT. The CDR3 sequence is 16 residues long. With 6 bases clipped from V and 5 bases from J, the junction kept 12 bases outside the gene matches. In DNA, the CDR3 is TGTGCCAGCAGCACCCCGGGGCAGGGGGCTCGAAACACCATATATTTT. Translating it yields CASSTPGQGARNTIYF.

This clonotype was counted ten times or more. This chain joins TRBV18 and TRBJ1-5; D is ambiguous. CDR1 and CDR2 from the germline V gene are KGHSH and LQKENI. The germline V and J ends were trimmed by 3 bases and 6 bases, with 9 bases remaining between them. The CDR3 consists of 13 residues. The CDR3 coding sequence is TGTGCCAGCTCACCCCGCCGGGGTCAGCCCCAGCATTTT. Encoded protein: CASSPRRGQPQHF.

This clonotype was recorded at least ten times. This sequence joins TRBV5-1 and TRBJ1-5; no definite D call. This CDR3 region has 13 residues. Germline CDR1 SGHRS, CDR2 YFSETQ. Trimming took 3 bases from V and 3 from J, leaving 7 bases between them. DNA of the CDR3: TGCGCCAGCAGCTCGGGATCCAATCAGCCCCAGCATTTT. It yields the protein CASSSGSNQPQHF.

The gene calls are TRBV6-1 and TRBJ1-1, with D possibly being TRBD1 (6 bases). Trimming pared 6 bases from V and 3 bases from J, leaving 14 bases between. The CDR3 contains 14 residues. Germline lookup yields CDR1 MNHNS and CDR2 SASEGT. CDR3 sequence reads: CASSDKGGYTEAFF. The CDR3 DNA follows: TGTGCCAGCAGCGACAAGGGGGGATACACTGAAGCTTTCTTT.

The chain has TRBV7-6 and TRBJ2-7, with 11 bases identical to TRBD2. The junction had 6 bases not matched to a gene; V was cut back by 5 bases and J by 3 bases. Germline V gene lookup returns CDR1 SGHVS and CDR2 FNYEAQ. CDR3 length equals 15 residues. CDR3 DNA sequence: TGTGCCAGCAGCCGAGGGACTAGCGGCTACTACGAGCAGTACTTC. As protein: CASSRGTSGYYEQYF.

The chain combines TRBV18 with TRBJ1-1, with D uncertain. Germline V gene sequence: CDR1 KGHSH, CDR2 LQKENI. V lost 0 bases and J lost 3, with 14 bases in between. The CDR3 is 16 residues long. CDR3 in DNA: TGTGCCAGCTCACCACCGATGGGGTCAGAACACACTGAAGCTTTCTTT. Protein: CASSPPMGSEHTEAFF.

This clonotype appeared many times. V gene TRBV29-1 combines with J gene TRBJ1-5; 8 bases are shared with TRBD1. The trim removed 7 bases at V and 11 bases at J, leaving 10 bases unmatched. CDR1 and CDR2 (germline): SQVTM, ANQGSEA. The CDR3 extends over 12 amino acids. The CDR3 protein is CSATTGEVTQHF. The CDR3 nucleotides read TGCAGCGCCACGACAGGGGAGGTGACCCAGCATTTT.

This clonotype occurred many times. V and J are TRBV6-1 and TRBJ1-2; D not resolved. The germline V and J ends were trimmed by 5 bases and 2 bases, with 18 bases remaining between them. The CDR3 sequence is 16 residues long. The germline CDR1 and CDR2 sequences are MNHNS and SASEGT. CDR3 sequence (DNA): TGTGCCAGCAGTAAACCATCGGAGCTTTTGAACTATGGCTACACCTTC. It is translated as CASSKPSELLNYGYTF.